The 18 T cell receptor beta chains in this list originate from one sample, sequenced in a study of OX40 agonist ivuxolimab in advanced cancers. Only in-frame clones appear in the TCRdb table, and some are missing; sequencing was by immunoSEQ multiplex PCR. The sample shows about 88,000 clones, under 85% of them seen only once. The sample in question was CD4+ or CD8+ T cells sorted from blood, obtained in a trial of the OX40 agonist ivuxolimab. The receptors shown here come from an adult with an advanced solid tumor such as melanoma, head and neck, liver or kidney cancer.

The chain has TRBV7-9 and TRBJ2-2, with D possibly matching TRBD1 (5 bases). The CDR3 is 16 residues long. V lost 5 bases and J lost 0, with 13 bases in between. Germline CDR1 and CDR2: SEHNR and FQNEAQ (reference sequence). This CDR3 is CASSLKWGPNTGELFF. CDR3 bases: TGTGCCAGCAGCCTAAAGTGGGGCCCGAACACCGGGGAGCTGTTTTTT.

The CDR3 sequence is CATLQETQYF. As DNA, the CDR3 is TGTGCCACCCTCCAAGAGACCCAGTACTTC. The V gene is TRBV2, the J gene TRBJ2-5; D is undetermined. Trimming stripped 10 bases from V and 1 base from J, with 4 bases between. The CDR3 is made up of 10 amino acids. Germline V CDR1 and CDR2: SNHLY, FYNNEI.

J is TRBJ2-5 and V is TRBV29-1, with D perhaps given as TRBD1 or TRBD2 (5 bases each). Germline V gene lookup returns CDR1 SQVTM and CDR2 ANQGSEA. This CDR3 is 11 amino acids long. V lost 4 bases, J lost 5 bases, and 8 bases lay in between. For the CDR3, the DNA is TGCAGCGTTGCCGAGGGGGAGACCCAGTACTTC. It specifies CSVAEGETQYF.

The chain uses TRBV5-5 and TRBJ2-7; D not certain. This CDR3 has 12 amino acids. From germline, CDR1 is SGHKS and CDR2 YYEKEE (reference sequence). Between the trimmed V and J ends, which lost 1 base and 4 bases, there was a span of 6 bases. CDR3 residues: CASSLNLYEQYF. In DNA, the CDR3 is TGTGCCAGCAGCTTGAACCTTTACGAGCAGTACTTC.

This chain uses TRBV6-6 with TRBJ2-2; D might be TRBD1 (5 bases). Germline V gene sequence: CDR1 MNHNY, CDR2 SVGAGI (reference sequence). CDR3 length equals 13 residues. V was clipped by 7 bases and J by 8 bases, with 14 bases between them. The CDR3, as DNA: TGTGCCAGCAACCCTGGGGCCTCTGGGGAGCTGTTTTTT. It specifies CASNPGASGELFF.

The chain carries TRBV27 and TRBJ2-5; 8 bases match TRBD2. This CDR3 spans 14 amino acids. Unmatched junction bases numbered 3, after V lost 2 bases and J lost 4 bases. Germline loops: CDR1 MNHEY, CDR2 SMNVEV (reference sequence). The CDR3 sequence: CASSLDGRGETQYF. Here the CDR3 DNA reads TGTGCCAGCAGTTTAGACGGGAGGGGAGAGACCCAGTACTTC.

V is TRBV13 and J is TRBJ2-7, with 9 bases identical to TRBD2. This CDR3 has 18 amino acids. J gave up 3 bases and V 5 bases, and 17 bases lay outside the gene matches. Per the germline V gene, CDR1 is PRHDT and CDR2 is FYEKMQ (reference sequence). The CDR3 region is CASSRETPDSGRNYEQYF. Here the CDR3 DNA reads TGTGCCAGCAGCCGGGAAACCCCAGATAGCGGGAGAAACTACGAGCAGTACTTC.

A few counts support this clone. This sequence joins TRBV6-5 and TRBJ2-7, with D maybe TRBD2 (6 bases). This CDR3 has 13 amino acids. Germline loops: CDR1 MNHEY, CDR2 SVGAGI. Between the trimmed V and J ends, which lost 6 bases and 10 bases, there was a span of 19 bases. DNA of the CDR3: TGTGCCAGCAGCCCGGGCGGGGCTCTACGACAGTACTTC. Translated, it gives CASSPGGALRQYF.

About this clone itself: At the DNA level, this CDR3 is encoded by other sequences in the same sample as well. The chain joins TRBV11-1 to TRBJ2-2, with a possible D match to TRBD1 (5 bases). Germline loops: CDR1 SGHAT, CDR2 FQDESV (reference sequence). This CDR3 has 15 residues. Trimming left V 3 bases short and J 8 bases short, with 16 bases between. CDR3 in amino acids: CASSFQGAIAGELFF. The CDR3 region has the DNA TGTGCCAGCAGCTTCCAGGGCGCAATAGCTGGGGAGCTGTTTTTT.

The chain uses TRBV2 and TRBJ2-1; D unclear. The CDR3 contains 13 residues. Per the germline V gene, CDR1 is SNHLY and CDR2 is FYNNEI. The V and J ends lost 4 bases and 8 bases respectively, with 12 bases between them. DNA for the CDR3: TGTGCCAGCAGTGGTCTGGGGTTTGATGAGCAGTTCTTC. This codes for CASSGLGFDEQFF.

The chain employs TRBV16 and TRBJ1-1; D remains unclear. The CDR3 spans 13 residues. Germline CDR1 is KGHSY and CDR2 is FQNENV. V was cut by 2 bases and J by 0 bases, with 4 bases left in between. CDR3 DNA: TGTGCCAGCAGCCAACTAGTGAACACTGAAGCTTTCTTT. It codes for CASSQLVNTEAFF.

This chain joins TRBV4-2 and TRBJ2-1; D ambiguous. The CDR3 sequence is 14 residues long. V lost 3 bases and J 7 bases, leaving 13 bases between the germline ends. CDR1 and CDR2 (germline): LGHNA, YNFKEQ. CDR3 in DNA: TGTGCCAGCAGCCACCTGTATGGGGATAATGAGCAGTTCTTC. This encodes CASSHLYGDNEQFF.

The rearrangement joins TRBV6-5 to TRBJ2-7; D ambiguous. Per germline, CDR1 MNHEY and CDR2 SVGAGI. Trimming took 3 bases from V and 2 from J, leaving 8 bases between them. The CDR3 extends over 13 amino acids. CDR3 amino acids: CASSYGPAYEQYF. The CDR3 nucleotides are TGTGCCAGCAGTTATGGCCCCGCCTACGAGCAGTACTTC.

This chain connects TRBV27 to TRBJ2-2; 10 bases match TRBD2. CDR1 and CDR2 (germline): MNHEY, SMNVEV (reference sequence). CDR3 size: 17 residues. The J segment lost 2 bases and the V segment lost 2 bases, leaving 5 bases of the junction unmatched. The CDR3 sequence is CASSLTGLAENTGELFF. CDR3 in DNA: TGTGCCAGCAGTTTAACCGGACTAGCGGAAAACACCGGGGAGCTGTTTTTT.

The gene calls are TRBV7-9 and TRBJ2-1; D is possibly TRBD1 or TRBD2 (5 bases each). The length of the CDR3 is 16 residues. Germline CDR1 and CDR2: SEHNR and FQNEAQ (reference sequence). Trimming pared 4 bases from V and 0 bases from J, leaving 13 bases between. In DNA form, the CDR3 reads TGTGCCAGCAGCTCCCGGGACCCGAGCTCCTACAATGAGCAGTTCTTC. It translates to CASSSRDPSSYNEQFF.

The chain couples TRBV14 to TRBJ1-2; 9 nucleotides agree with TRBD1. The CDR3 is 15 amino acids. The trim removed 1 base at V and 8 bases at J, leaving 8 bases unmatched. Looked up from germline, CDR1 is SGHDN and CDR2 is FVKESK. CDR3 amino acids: CASSQVGGTGRGYTF. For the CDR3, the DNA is TGTGCCAGCAGCCAAGTAGGCGGGACAGGGAGAGGCTACACCTTC. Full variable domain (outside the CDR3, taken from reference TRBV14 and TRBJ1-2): EAGVTQFPSHSVIEKGQTVTLRCDPISGHDNLYWYRRVMGKEIKFLLHFVKESKQDESGMPNNRFLAERTGGTYSTLKVQPAELEDSGVYFCASSQVGGTGRGYTFGSGTRLTVV.

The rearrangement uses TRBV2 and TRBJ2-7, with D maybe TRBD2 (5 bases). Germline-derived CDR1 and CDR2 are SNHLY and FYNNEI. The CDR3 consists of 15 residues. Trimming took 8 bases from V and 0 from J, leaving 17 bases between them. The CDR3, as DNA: TGTGCCAGCGTTAGGAGGCCAGCGAACTCCTACGAGCAGTACTTC. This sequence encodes CASVRRPANSYEQYF.

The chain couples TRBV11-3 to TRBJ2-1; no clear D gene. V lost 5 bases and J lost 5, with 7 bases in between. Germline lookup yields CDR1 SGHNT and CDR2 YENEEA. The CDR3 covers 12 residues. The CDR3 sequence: CASSLENNEQFF. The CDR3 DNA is TGTGCCAGCAGCCTTGAAAACAATGAGCAGTTCTTC.